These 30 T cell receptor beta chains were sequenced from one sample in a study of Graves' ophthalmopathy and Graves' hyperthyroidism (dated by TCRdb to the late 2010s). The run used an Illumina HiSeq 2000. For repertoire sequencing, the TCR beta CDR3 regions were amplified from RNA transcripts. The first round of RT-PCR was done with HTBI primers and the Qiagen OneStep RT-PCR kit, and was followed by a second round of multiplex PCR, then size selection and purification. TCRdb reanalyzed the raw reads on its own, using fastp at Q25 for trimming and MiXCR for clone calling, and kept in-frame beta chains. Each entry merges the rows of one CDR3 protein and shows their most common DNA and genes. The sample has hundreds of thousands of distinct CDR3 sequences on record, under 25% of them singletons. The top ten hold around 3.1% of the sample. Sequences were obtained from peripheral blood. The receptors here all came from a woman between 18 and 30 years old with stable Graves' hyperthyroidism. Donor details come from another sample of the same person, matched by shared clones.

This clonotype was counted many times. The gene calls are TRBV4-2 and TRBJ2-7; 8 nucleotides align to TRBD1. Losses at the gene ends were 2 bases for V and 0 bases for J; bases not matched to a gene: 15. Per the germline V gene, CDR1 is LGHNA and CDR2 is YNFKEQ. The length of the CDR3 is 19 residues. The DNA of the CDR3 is TGTGCCAGCAGCCAATTAACAGGGGGGCACTCTACCTTCTCCTACGAGCAGTACTTC. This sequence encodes CASSQLTGGHSTFSYEQYF.

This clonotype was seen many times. CDR3 loop: CSARIWQGRFGELFF. As DNA, the CDR3 is TGCAGTGCTAGGATCTGGCAGGGGAGGTTCGGGGAGCTGTTTTTT. The chain joins TRBV20-1 to TRBJ2-2, with D possibly being TRBD1 or TRBD2 (6 bases each). The CDR3 spans 15 residues. CDR1 and CDR2 (germline): DFQATT, SNEGSKA (reference sequence). Trimming took 3 bases from V and 7 from J, leaving 18 bases between them.

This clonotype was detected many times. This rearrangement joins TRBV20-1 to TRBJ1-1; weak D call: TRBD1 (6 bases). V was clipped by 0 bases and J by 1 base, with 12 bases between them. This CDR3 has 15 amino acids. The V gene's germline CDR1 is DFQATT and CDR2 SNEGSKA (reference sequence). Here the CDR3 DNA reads TGCAGTGCTAGAGATCCTGGACAGACGAACACTGAAGCTTTCTTT. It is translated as CSARDPGQTNTEAFF.

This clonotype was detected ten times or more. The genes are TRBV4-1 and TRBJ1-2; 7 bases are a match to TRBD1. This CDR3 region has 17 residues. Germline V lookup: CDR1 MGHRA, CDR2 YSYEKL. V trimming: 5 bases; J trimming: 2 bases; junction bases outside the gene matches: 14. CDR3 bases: TGCGCCAGCAGCTCTATGTGGGACAGAAGTTCCAACTATGGCTACACCTTC. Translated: CASSSMWDRSSNYGYTF.

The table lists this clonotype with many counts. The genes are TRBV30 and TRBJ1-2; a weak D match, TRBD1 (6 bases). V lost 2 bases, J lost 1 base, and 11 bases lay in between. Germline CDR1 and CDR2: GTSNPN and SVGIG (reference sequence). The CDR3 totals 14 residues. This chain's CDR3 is CAWSRQALNYGYTF. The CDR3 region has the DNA TGTGCCTGGAGTAGACAGGCCCTTAACTATGGCTACACCTTC.

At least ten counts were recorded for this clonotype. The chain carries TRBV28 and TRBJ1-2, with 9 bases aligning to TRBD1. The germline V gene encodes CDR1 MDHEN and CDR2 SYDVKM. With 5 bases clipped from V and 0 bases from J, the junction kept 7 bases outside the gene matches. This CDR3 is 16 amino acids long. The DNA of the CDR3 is TGTGCCAGCAGTCTAGCCAGGACAGGGGCTAACTATGGCTACACCTTC. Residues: CASSLARTGANYGYTF.

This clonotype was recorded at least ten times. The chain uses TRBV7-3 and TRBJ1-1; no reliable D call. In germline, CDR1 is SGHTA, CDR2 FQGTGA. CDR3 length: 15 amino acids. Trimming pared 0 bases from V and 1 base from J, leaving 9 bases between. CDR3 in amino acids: CASSLTLAGNTEAFF. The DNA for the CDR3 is TGTGCCAGCAGCTTAACGCTGGCGGGGAACACTGAAGCTTTCTTT.

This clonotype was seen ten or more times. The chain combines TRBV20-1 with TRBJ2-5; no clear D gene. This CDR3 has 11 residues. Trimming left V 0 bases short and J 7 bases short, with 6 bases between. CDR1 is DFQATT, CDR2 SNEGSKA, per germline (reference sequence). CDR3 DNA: TGCAGTGCTAGAGATTTAGGGACCCAGTACTTC. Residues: CSARDLGTQYF.

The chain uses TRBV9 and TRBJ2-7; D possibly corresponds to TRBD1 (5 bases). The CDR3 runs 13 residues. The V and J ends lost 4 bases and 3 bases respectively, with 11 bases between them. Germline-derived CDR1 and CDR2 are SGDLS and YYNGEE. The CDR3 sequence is CASSRNQGYEQYF. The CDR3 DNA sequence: TGTGCCAGCAGCAGAAACCAGGGCTACGAGCAGTACTTC.

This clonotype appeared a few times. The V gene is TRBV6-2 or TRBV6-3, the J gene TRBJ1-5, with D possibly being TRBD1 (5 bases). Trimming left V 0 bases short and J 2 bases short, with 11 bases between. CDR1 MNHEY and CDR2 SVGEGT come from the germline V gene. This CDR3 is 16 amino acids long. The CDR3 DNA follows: TGTGCCAGCAGTTACTCGACAGCGTTGGGCAATCAGCCCCAGCATTTT. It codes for CASSYSTALGNQPQHF.

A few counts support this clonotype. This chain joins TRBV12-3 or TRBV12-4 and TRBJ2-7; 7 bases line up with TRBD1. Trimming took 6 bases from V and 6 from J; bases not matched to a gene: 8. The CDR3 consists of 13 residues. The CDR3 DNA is TGTGCCAGCAGCACTACGACAGGGTTCGAGCAGTACTTC. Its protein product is CASSTTTGFEQYF.

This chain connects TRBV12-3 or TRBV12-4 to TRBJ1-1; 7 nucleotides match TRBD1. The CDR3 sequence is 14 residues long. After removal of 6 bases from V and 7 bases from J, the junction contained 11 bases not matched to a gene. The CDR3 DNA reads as TGTGCCAGCAGCTTTCGGGACAGTGGGAATGAAGCTTTCTTT. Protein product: CASSFRDSGNEAFF.

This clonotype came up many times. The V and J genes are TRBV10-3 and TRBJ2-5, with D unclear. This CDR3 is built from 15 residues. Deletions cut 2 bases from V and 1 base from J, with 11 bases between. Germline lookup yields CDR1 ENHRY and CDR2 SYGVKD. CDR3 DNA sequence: TGTGCCATCAGTGAGGGGTGGGCTACCCAAGAGACCCAGTACTTC. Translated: CAISEGWATQETQYF.

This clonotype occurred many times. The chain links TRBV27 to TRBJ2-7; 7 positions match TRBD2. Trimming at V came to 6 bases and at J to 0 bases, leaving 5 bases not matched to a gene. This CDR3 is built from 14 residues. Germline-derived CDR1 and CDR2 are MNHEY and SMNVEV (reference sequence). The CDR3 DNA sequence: TGTGCCAGCAGAGGTAGCGGGTCCTCCTACGAGCAGTACTTC. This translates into CASRGSGSSYEQYF.

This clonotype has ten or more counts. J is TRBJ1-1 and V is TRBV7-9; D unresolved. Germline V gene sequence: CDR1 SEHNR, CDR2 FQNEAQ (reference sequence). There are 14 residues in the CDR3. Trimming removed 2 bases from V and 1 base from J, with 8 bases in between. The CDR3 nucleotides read TGTGCCAGCAGCTTACGGTCCCCGAACACTGAAGCTTTCTTT. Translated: CASSLRSPNTEAFF.

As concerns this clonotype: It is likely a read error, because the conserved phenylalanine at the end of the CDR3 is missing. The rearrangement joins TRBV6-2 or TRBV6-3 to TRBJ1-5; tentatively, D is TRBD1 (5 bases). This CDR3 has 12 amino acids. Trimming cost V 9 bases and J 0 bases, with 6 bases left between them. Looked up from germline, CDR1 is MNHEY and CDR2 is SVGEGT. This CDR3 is CASRGSNQPQHY. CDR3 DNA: TGTGCCAGTAGGGGTAGCAATCAGCCCCAGCATTAT.

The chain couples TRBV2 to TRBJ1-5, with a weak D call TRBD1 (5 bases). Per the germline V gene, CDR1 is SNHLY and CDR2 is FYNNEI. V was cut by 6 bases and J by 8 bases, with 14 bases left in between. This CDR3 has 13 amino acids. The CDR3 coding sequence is TGTGCCAGCAGGGGGACGCCGCCTGAGCCCCAGCATTTT. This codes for CASRGTPPEPQHF.

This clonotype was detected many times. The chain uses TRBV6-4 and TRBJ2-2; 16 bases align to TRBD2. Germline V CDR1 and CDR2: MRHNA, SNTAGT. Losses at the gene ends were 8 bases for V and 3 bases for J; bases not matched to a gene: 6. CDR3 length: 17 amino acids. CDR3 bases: TGTGCCAGCCCAGAGGGACTAGCGGGAGGGTACACCGGGGAGCTGTTTTTT. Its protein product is CASPEGLAGGYTGELFF.

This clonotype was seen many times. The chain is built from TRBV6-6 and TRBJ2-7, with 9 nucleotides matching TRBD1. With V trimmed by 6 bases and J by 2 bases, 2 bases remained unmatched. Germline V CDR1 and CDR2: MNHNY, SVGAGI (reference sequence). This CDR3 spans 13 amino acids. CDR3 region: CASRGDRAYEQYF. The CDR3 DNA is TGTGCCAGCAGGGGGGACAGGGCCTACGAGCAGTACTTC.

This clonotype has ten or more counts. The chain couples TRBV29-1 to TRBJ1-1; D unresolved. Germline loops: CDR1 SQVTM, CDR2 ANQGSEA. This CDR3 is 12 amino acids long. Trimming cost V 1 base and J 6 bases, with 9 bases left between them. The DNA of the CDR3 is TGCAGCGTTGAAGGTCAGAGTTCTGAAGCTTTCTTT. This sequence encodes CSVEGQSSEAFF.

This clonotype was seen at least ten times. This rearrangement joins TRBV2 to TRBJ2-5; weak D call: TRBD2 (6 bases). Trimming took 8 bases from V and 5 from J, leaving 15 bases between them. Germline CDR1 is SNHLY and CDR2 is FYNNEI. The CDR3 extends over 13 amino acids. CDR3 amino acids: CASSGGLAETQYF. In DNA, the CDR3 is TGTGCCAGCTCAGGCGGGCTAGCGGAGACCCAGTACTTC.

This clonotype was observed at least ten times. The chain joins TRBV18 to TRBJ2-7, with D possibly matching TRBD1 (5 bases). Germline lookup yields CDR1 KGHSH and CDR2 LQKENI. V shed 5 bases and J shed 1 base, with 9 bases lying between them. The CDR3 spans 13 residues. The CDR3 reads CASSTTESYEQYF. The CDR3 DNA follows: TGTGCCAGCTCAACGACAGAATCCTACGAGCAGTACTTC.

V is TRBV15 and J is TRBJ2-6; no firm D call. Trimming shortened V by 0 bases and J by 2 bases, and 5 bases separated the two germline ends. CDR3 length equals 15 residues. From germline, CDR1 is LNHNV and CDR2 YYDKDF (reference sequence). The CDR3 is CATSRDGTGANVLTF. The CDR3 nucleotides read TGTGCCACCAGCAGAGATGGTACTGGGGCCAACGTCCTGACTTTC.

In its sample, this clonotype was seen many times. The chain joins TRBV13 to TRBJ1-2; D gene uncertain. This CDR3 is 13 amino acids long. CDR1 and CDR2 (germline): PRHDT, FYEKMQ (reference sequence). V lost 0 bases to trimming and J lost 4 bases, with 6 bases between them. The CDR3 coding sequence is TGTGCCAGCAGCTTAGGGGAGGGCTATGGCTACACCTTC. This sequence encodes CASSLGEGYGYTF.

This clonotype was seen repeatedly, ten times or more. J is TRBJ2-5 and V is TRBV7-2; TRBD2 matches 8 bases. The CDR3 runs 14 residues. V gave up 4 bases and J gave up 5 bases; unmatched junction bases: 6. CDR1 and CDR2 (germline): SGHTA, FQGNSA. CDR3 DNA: TGTGCCAGCAGCTCCATAGCGGGACTGGAGACCCAGTACTTC. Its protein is CASSSIAGLETQYF.

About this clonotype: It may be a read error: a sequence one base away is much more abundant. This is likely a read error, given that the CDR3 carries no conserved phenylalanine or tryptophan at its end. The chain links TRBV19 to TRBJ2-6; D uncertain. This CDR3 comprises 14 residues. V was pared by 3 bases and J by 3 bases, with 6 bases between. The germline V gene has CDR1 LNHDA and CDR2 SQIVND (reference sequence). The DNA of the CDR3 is TGTGCCAGTAGTATCTGGGTTGGGGCCAACGTCCTGACTTTG. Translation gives CASSIWVGANVLTL.

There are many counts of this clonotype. Written as DNA, the CDR3 is TGTGCCAGCAGGGGGGTCCTAGCGGGACTCTACGAGCAGTACTTC. It encodes CASRGVLAGLYEQYF. The chain couples TRBV6-1 to TRBJ2-7; 9 nucleotides match TRBD2. V lost 6 bases, J lost 3 bases, and 9 bases stayed unmatched. The germline V gene encodes CDR1 MNHNS and CDR2 SASEGT. The CDR3 extends over 15 amino acids.

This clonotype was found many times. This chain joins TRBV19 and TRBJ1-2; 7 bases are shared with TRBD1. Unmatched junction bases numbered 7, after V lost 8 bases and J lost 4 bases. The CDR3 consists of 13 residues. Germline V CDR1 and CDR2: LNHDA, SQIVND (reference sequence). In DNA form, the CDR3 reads TGTGCCAGTGGAGTACAGGGGTCCTATGGCTACACCTTC. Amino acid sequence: CASGVQGSYGYTF.

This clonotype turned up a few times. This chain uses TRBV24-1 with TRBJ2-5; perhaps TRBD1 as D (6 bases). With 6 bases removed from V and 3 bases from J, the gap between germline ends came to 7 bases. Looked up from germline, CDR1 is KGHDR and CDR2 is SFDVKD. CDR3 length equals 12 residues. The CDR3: CATSNREETQYF. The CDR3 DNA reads TGTGCCACCAGTAACAGGGAAGAGACCCAGTACTTC.

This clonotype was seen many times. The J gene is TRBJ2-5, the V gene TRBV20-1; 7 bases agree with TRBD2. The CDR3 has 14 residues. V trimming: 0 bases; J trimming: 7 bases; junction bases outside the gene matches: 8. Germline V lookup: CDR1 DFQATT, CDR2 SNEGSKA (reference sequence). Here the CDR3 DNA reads TGCAGTGCTAGAGATGGACTAGGCCTCGGGACCCAGTACTTC. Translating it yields CSARDGLGLGTQYF.